The rows below give T cell receptor beta chains drawn from one sample of a study of cytomegalovirus exposure and HLA in healthy donors. Sequencing used immunoSEQ multiplex PCR; TCRdb keeps in-frame clones, though not all of them. The data hold around 150,000 clones, with 80% observed a single time. The sequenced material came from PBMCs. The source is a man aged 25-45 years in good health and CMV-seronegative. Each CDR3 is given with its conserved first and last residue. Each record gives: CDR3 protein, CDR3 DNA, V gene, J gene, D gene, clone size. D genes are given only for firm matches. The size entry is marked missing in some rows and otherwise reads once, few, many or a size class.

CDR3aa: CASSLEGQGIDGYTF; CDR3nt: TGTGCCAGCAGCTTGGAGGGACAGGGGATCGATGGCTACACCTTC; v_gene: TRBV5-4; j_gene: TRBJ1-2; d_gene: TRBD1; abundance: -
CDR3aa: CATTRDRGSGELFF; CDR3nt: TGTGCCACCACCCGGGACAGGGGTTCCGGGGAGCTGTTTTTT; v_gene: TRBV15; j_gene: TRBJ2-2; d_gene: TRBD1; abundance: -
CDR3aa: CASSPSRGMDDEAFF; CDR3nt: TGCGCCAGCAGCCCAAGTAGGGGCATGGATGATGAAGCTTTCTTT; v_gene: TRBV4-1; j_gene: TRBJ1-1; d_gene: -; abundance: -
CDR3aa: CASSPGTVNYEQYF; CDR3nt: TGTGCCAGTAGTCCCGGGACAGTGAACTACGAGCAGTACTTC; v_gene: TRBV19; j_gene: TRBJ2-7; d_gene: TRBD1; abundance: -
CDR3aa: CASSYVGLNTEAFF; CDR3nt: TGTGCCAGCAGTTACGTGGGCTTGAACACTGAAGCTTTCTTT; v_gene: TRBV6-5; j_gene: TRBJ1-1; d_gene: -; abundance: -
CDR3aa: CASSLGDRDYGYTF; CDR3nt: TGTGCCAGCAGCTTGGGGGACAGGGACTATGGCTACACCTTC; v_gene: TRBV5-4; j_gene: TRBJ1-2; d_gene: TRBD1; abundance: once
CDR3aa: CASGLGQANQPQHF; CDR3nt: TGTGCTAGTGGTTTGGGCCAGGCAAATCAGCCCCAGCATTTT; v_gene: TRBV12-5; j_gene: TRBJ1-5; d_gene: -; abundance: once
CDR3aa: CASSWGTSSTDTQYF; CDR3nt: TGTGCCAGCAGCTGGGGGACTTCTAGCACAGATACGCAGTATTTT; v_gene: TRBV5-8; j_gene: TRBJ2-3; d_gene: -; abundance: -
CDR3aa: CASSEGTGVYTF; CDR3nt: TGTGCCAGCAGTGAGGGGACAGGAGTTTACACCTTC; v_gene: TRBV6-1; j_gene: TRBJ1-2; d_gene: TRBD1; abundance: -
CDR3aa: CASRYSGLGNEKLFF; CDR3nt: TGTGCCAGCAGATACTCAGGGCTGGGAAATGAAAAACTGTTTTTT; v_gene: TRBV7-9; j_gene: TRBJ1-4; d_gene: -; abundance: few
CDR3aa: CASSPGTSNTGELFF; CDR3nt: TGTGCCAGCAGTCCCGGGACTTCGAACACCGGGGAGCTGTTTTTT; v_gene: TRBV6-4; j_gene: TRBJ2-2; d_gene: -; abundance: -
CDR3aa: CASSQDGGGQTEAFF; CDR3nt: TGCGCCAGCAGCCAAGATGGGGGGGGGCAGACTGAAGCTTTCTTT; v_gene: TRBV4-1; j_gene: TRBJ1-1; d_gene: -; abundance: -
CDR3aa: CASRPTSSGSYNEQFF; CDR3nt: TGCGCCAGCAGACCGACTAGCTCAGGCTCCTACAATGAGCAGTTCTTC; v_gene: TRBV5-1; j_gene: TRBJ2-1; d_gene: TRBD2; abundance: -
CDR3aa: CASSLDYAGGYGYTF; CDR3nt: TGTGCCAGCAGCTTAGATTACGCGGGCGGCTATGGCTACACCTTC; v_gene: TRBV11-2; j_gene: TRBJ1-2; d_gene: -; abundance: once
CDR3aa: CASTLHGTGDGLNQPQHF; CDR3nt: TGTGCCAGCACCCTGCACGGGACAGGGGATGGGTTGAATCAGCCCCAGCATTTT; v_gene: TRBV28; j_gene: TRBJ1-5; d_gene: TRBD1; abundance: once
CDR3aa: CASSEDRHTGELFF; CDR3nt: TGTGCCAGCAGTGAAGACAGACACACCGGGGAGCTGTTTTTT; v_gene: TRBV2; j_gene: TRBJ2-2; d_gene: -; abundance: -
CDR3aa: CASRGLAGVNRGELFF; CDR3nt: TGTGCCAGTCGGGGACTAGCGGGAGTTAATAGGGGGGAGCTGTTTTTT; v_gene: TRBV19; j_gene: TRBJ2-2; d_gene: TRBD2; abundance: -
CDR3aa: CASSLNVGQGHEQYF; CDR3nt: TGTGCCAGCAGCTTAAATGTGGGACAGGGGCACGAGCAGTACTTC; v_gene: TRBV7-3; j_gene: TRBJ2-7; d_gene: TRBD1; abundance: -
CDR3aa: CASIPPGQGWKEAFF; CDR3nt: TGTGCCAGCATCCCCCCGGGACAGGGCTGGAAAGAAGCTTTCTTT; v_gene: TRBV6-1; j_gene: TRBJ1-1; d_gene: TRBD1; abundance: -
CDR3aa: CASSYSGGAISETQYF; CDR3nt: TGCGCCAGCAGCTATAGCGGGGGGGCAATTTCGGAGACCCAGTACTTC; v_gene: TRBV5-1; j_gene: TRBJ2-5; d_gene: TRBD2; abundance: -
CDR3aa: CATSSLGQGAGETQYF; CDR3nt: TGTGCCACCAGCAGCCTGGGACAGGGGGCCGGAGAGACCCAGTACTTC; v_gene: TRBV15; j_gene: TRBJ2-5; d_gene: TRBD1; abundance: -
CDR3aa: CASSALAGPYNEQFF; CDR3nt: TGTGCCAGCAGCGCCTTAGCGGGTCCCTACAATGAGCAGTTCTTC; v_gene: TRBV7-7; j_gene: TRBJ2-1; d_gene: TRBD2; abundance: -
CDR3aa: CASNSGSPGGYTF; CDR3nt: TGCGCCAGCAATTCGGGGTCACCAGGAGGCTACACCTTC; v_gene: TRBV5-1; j_gene: TRBJ1-2; d_gene: -; abundance: -
CDR3aa: CSVDRGSTDTQYF; CDR3nt: TGCAGCGTTGACAGGGGTAGCACAGATACGCAGTATTTT; v_gene: TRBV29-1; j_gene: TRBJ2-3; d_gene: -; abundance: -
CDR3aa: CASSPGFTGSLSGANVLTF; CDR3nt: TGTGCCAGCAGCCCGGGGTTTACAGGGAGTCTGTCTGGGGCCAACGTCCTGACTTTC; v_gene: TRBV7-6; j_gene: TRBJ2-6; d_gene: -; abundance: -
CDR3aa: CASSESGQDNNEQFF; CDR3nt: TGTGCCAGCAGTGAGTCGGGACAAGATAACAATGAGCAGTTCTTC; v_gene: TRBV6-1; j_gene: TRBJ2-1; d_gene: -; abundance: -
CDR3aa: CASRGQQGVQETQYF; CDR3nt: TGTGCCAGCCGGGGGCAGCAGGGGGTACAAGAGACCCAGTACTTC; v_gene: TRBV2; j_gene: TRBJ2-5; d_gene: -; abundance: -
CDR3aa: CASSIDMSQPQHF; CDR3nt: TGTGCCAGCAGCATAGATATGAGTCAGCCCCAGCATTTT; v_gene: TRBV7-2; j_gene: TRBJ1-5; d_gene: -; abundance: -
CDR3aa: CASSRRPRDTEAFF; CDR3nt: TGTGCCAGCAGCAGAAGGCCCCGGGACACTGAAGCTTTCTTT; v_gene: TRBV27; j_gene: TRBJ1-1; d_gene: -; abundance: -
CDR3aa: CASSMTGNTEAFF; CDR3nt: TGTGCCAGCAGCATGACAGGGAACACTGAAGCTTTCTTT; v_gene: TRBV7-3; j_gene: TRBJ1-1; d_gene: -; abundance: -
CDR3aa: CASSDRPGPETQYF; CDR3nt: TGCGCCAGCAGTGATCGGCCAGGGCCAGAGACCCAGTACTTC; v_gene: TRBV10-2; j_gene: TRBJ2-5; d_gene: -; abundance: -
CDR3aa: CASSQDVAGIPSGGNIQYF; CDR3nt: TGTGCCAGCAGCCAAGACGTAGCGGGGATCCCTAGCGGGGGGAACATTCAGTACTTC; v_gene: TRBV4-2; j_gene: TRBJ2-4; d_gene: TRBD2; abundance: -
CDR3aa: CASSQPAERISGNTIYF; CDR3nt: TGCGCCAGCAGTCAACCGGCCGAGCGCATCTCTGGAAACACCATATATTTT; v_gene: TRBV23-1; j_gene: TRBJ1-3; d_gene: -; abundance: -
CDR3aa: CASRAGLALETQYF; CDR3nt: TGCGCCAGCAGGGCGGGACTAGCGTTGGAGACCCAGTACTTC; v_gene: TRBV5-1; j_gene: TRBJ2-5; d_gene: TRBD2; abundance: once
CDR3aa: CAWSRRSRAAQPQHF; CDR3nt: TGTGCCTGGAGTCGAAGGAGCAGGGCCGCTCAGCCCCAGCATTTT; v_gene: TRBV30; j_gene: TRBJ1-5; d_gene: -; abundance: -
CDR3aa: CASSPRGGHSGNTIYF; CDR3nt: TGTGCCAGCAGCCCCCGGGGAGGACATTCTGGAAACACCATATATTTT; v_gene: TRBV7-2; j_gene: TRBJ1-3; d_gene: -; abundance: -
CDR3aa: CSVEGARGTEAFF; CDR3nt: TGCAGCGTTGAAGGCGCGCGGGGCACTGAAGCTTTCTTT; v_gene: TRBV29-1; j_gene: TRBJ1-1; d_gene: -; abundance: -
CDR3aa: CAIKTGTSAYEQYF; CDR3nt: TGTGCCATCAAAACCGGGACTAGTGCGTACGAGCAGTACTTC; v_gene: TRBV10-3; j_gene: TRBJ2-7; d_gene: TRBD2; abundance: -
CDR3aa: CASSSRSTSGGQAYEQYF; CDR3nt: TGTGCCAGCAGCTCCCGGTCGACTAGCGGGGGCCAAGCCTACGAGCAGTACTTC; v_gene: TRBV7-2; j_gene: TRBJ2-7; d_gene: TRBD2; abundance: -
CDR3aa: CASSFRGQRLRETQYF; CDR3nt: TGTGCCAGCAGCTTCCGTGGCCAGCGGTTGCGGGAGACCCAGTACTTC; v_gene: TRBV5-6; j_gene: TRBJ2-5; d_gene: -; abundance: -
CDR3aa: CATSRGAGATTGELFF; CDR3nt: TGTGCCACCAGCAGGGGAGCGGGGGCGACCACCGGGGAGCTGTTTTTT; v_gene: TRBV15; j_gene: TRBJ2-2; d_gene: TRBD2; abundance: -
CDR3aa: CASSLAKGANEKLFF; CDR3nt: TGTGCCAGCAGCTTAGCGAAGGGAGCTAATGAAAAACTGTTTTTT; v_gene: TRBV7-2; j_gene: TRBJ1-4; d_gene: -; abundance: -
CDR3aa: CASSVASRSSYEQYF; CDR3nt: TGTGCCAGCAGCGTAGCTAGTAGATCCTCCTACGAGCAGTACTTC; v_gene: TRBV9; j_gene: TRBJ2-7; d_gene: -; abundance: -
CDR3aa: CASSLQRDWSSYNEQFF; CDR3nt: TGTGCCAGCAGCCTACAAAGGGACTGGAGCTCCTACAATGAGCAGTTCTTC; v_gene: TRBV9; j_gene: TRBJ2-1; d_gene: -; abundance: -
CDR3aa: CASSLIGGLANSPLHF; CDR3nt: TGTGCCAGCAGCTTGATCGGGGGGCTCGCTAATTCACCCCTCCACTTT; v_gene: TRBV5-6; j_gene: TRBJ1-6; d_gene: -; abundance: -
CDR3aa: CASRRRESETQYF; CDR3nt: TGTGCCAGCAGACGACGGGAGTCCGAGACCCAGTACTTC; v_gene: TRBV7-9; j_gene: TRBJ2-5; d_gene: -; abundance: -
CDR3aa: CASSPFGAQSGGRYPYEQYF; CDR3nt: TGTGCCAGCAGTCCATTCGGCGCTCAATCCGGGGGTCGGTACCCCTACGAGCAGTACTTC; v_gene: TRBV28; j_gene: TRBJ2-7; d_gene: -; abundance: -
CDR3aa: CASSLARIGQGRYGYTF; CDR3nt: TGTGCCAGCAGCTTGGCCAGGATCGGACAGGGACGGTACGGCTACACCTTC; v_gene: TRBV5-6; j_gene: TRBJ1-2; d_gene: TRBD1; abundance: -
CDR3aa: CASSAPGSRETQYF; CDR3nt: TGTGCCAGCAGTGCCCCGGGGTCGAGGGAGACCCAGTACTTC; v_gene: TRBV25-1; j_gene: TRBJ2-5; d_gene: -; abundance: -
CDR3aa: CAWSGRGRTSSYNEQFF; CDR3nt: TGTGCCTGGAGTGGAAGAGGCAGGACTAGCTCCTACAATGAGCAGTTCTTC; v_gene: TRBV30; j_gene: TRBJ2-1; d_gene: TRBD2; abundance: -
CDR3aa: CASLGDNEETQYF; CDR3nt: TGCGCCAGTCTAGGGGACAACGAGGAGACCCAGTACTTC; v_gene: TRBV5-1; j_gene: TRBJ2-5; d_gene: -; abundance: -